Given below is one TCR beta chain in context. The antigen is undetermined. The data derive from a study of multiple sclerosis patients with progressive multifocal leukoencephalopathy. The CDR3 has 16 residues. Synthetic inline TR CDR3 controls covering all V-J pairings were spiked into each PCR. Generated by immunoSEQ multiplex PCR, the TCRdb table keeps only in-frame clones and is missing some. There are 29,000 or so clones in the sample; just under 90% occur only once, and more than 1.3% lies in the top ten. The time point is: less than 7 months of natalizumab therapy. Study observations and caveats: The findings' link to JC virus versus immunocompromise remained uncertain.

The chain recombines TRBV12-1 with TRBJ2-2. TRBV12-1 is shown as a pseudogene. The input for sequencing was PBMCs, taken from a patient treated with natalizumab. The clonotype originates from a human donor with multiple sclerosis. The CDR3 sequence: CASRFARGPNTGELFF. The CDR3 nucleotides are TGTGCCAGCAGATTTGCTAGGGGACCGAACACCGGGGAGCTGTTTTTT.